Listed below are T cell receptor beta chains from one sample, sequenced in a study of blood T cell repertoires in COVID-19. Clones were read by immunoSEQ multiplex PCR, and TCRdb kept only the in-frame ones, dropping some. The sample lists some 89,000 clones, more than 65% occurring once. The sample consisted of peripheral blood. These receptor sequences come from a man between 65 and 85 years old with acute or convalescent COVID-19. The conserved cysteine and the conserved F or W are not part of the CDR3 here.

15 TRBJ2-3 TRBV19 ASSTFARDRGTDTQY
11 TRBJ1-1 TRBV18 ASSQDRNTEAF
14 TRBJ1-3 TRBV7-3 ASSLGDIRSGNTIY
10 TRBJ1-1 TRBV6-5 ASSPGQTEAF
13 TRBJ1-6 TRBV4-1 ASSQGAVYNSPLH
11 TRBJ2-1 TRBV28 AMSTGATTEQF
14 TRBJ2-7 TRBV2 ASRHDRDRANDEQY
14 TRBJ1-2 TRBV6-2/TRBV6-3 ASSPGTGGFGDGYT
13 TRBJ1-1 TRBV19 ASSIGQTVNTEAF
17 TRBJ2-7 TRBV5-1 ASSYTRDSKLSSSYEQY
14 TRBJ2-1 TRBV6-5 ASSYSSALTYNEQF
13 TRBJ2-1 TRBV6-4 ASSEWNRKVNEQF
11 TRBJ2-7 TRBV18 ASSPWDRGEQY